This T cell receptor beta chain was identified in a study of blood T cell repertoires in COVID-19. V was trimmed by 0 bases and J by 7 bases, leaving 11 bases between them. The V gene's germline CDR1 is SGHRS and CDR2 YFSETQ. The CDR3 totals 14 residues. Authors' analysis steps: Researchers report that nucleated cell counts were estimated from reference gene primer amplification. Here immunoSEQ multiplex PCR was the method, and the copy in TCRdb shows in-frame clones only, minus some. That table furnishes V, J and clone size, whereas the DNA furnished D and trimming. The table records about 260,000 clones, 75% to 90% of them present only once.

Sequencing input: peripheral blood. The receptor was isolated from a woman in her 40s who had recovered from COVID-19. The chain is built from TRBV5-1 and TRBJ2-1; D call uncertain. For the CDR3, the DNA is TGCGCCAGCAGCTTGGGACTCCCCGTGAATGAGCAGTTCTTC. Its protein product is CASSLGLPVNEQFF.